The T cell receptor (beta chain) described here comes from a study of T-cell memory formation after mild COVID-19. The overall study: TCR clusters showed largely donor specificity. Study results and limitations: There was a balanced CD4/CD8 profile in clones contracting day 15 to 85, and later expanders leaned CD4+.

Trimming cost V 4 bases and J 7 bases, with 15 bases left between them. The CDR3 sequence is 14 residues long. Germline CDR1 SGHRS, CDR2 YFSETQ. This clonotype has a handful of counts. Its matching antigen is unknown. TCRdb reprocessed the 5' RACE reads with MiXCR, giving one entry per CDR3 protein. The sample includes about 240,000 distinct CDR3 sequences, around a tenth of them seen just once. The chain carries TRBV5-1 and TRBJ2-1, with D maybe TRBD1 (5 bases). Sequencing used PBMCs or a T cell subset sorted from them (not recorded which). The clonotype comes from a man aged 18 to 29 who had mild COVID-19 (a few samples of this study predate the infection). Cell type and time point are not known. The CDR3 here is CASSGARTLNEQFF. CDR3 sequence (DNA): TGCGCCAGCAGCGGGGCTAGGACCCTGAATGAGCAGTTCTTC.